A selection of T cell receptor beta chains follows, all from one sample in a study of cytomegalovirus exposure and HLA in healthy donors. Generated by immunoSEQ multiplex PCR, the TCRdb table keeps only in-frame clones and is missing some. Among 150,000 to 200,000 clones listed, roughly 84% were seen once. The specimen sequenced was PBMCs. The receptor set was obtained from a boy aged 2 to 10 in good health and CMV-seronegative. Both conserved end residues are part of each CDR3. A D gene is named only where the DNA matches it firmly.

V gene: TRBV5-4
J gene: TRBJ2-7
D gene: TRBD1
CDR3 protein: CASSFRDRDEQYF

V gene: TRBV5-6
J gene: TRBJ1-4
D gene: .
CDR3 protein: CASSLGQTNEKLFF

V gene: TRBV2
J gene: TRBJ2-1
D gene: TRBD2
CDR3 protein: CASSGERGGNEQFF

V gene: TRBV7-6
J gene: TRBJ2-7
D gene: TRBD1
CDR3 protein: CASSSGQGQFYEQYF

V gene: TRBV9
J gene: TRBJ2-2
D gene: .
CDR3 protein: CASSVDWAEANTGELFF

V gene: TRBV2
J gene: TRBJ1-4
D gene: TRBD1
CDR3 protein: CASRLGTGEEKLFF

V gene: TRBV6-4
J gene: TRBJ2-1
D gene: TRBD2
CDR3 protein: CARAQTSGGVNEQFF

V gene: TRBV7-9
J gene: TRBJ2-5
D gene: TRBD2
CDR3 protein: CASSISGGSEETQYF

V gene: TRBV2
J gene: TRBJ2-1
D gene: .
CDR3 protein: CASQGQNNEQFF

V gene: TRBV7-2
J gene: TRBJ2-1
D gene: .
CDR3 protein: CASRDTPYNEQFF

V gene: TRBV21-1
J gene: TRBJ1-2
D gene: .
CDR3 protein: CASSKGEKANYGYTF

V gene: TRBV27
J gene: TRBJ1-5
D gene: .
CDR3 protein: CASSLYRYQPQHF

V gene: TRBV5-4
J gene: TRBJ2-1
D gene: .
CDR3 protein: CASSLDPRYNEQFF

V gene: TRBV11-3
J gene: TRBJ1-2
D gene: .
CDR3 protein: CASSRFFHRAPRDGYTF

V gene: TRBV4-1
J gene: TRBJ1-1
D gene: .
CDR3 protein: CASSQIQGWVNTEAFF

V gene: TRBV21-1
J gene: TRBJ1-1
D gene: .
CDR3 protein: CASSKEIARNTEAFF

V gene: TRBV6-5
J gene: TRBJ1-4
D gene: TRBD1
CDR3 protein: CASSPPGQDNEKLFF

V gene: TRBV7-9
J gene: TRBJ2-3
D gene: TRBD1
CDR3 protein: CSSSGGDRGLTDTQYF

V gene: TRBV30
J gene: TRBJ2-7
D gene: .
CDR3 protein: CACQGIGEQYF

V gene: TRBV4-3
J gene: TRBJ1-6
D gene: .
CDR3 protein: CASSQGTGPKSSYNSPLHF

V gene: TRBV12-5
J gene: TRBJ2-1
D gene: .
CDR3 protein: CASGDLLGVGYNEQFF

V gene: TRBV2
J gene: TRBJ2-1
D gene: TRBD2
CDR3 protein: CASRSSGGIDEQFF

V gene: TRBV5-1
J gene: TRBJ2-5
D gene: TRBD1
CDR3 protein: CASSLLGTDLPETQYF

V gene: TRBV5-6
J gene: TRBJ2-1
D gene: TRBD2
CDR3 protein: CASSLEGSGRGREQFF

V gene: TRBV4-2
J gene: TRBJ2-7
D gene: .
CDR3 protein: CASSQDAGYSYEQYF

V gene: TRBV5-6
J gene: TRBJ2-7
D gene: .
CDR3 protein: CASSGQSYEQYF

V gene: TRBV9
J gene: TRBJ1-3
D gene: .
CDR3 protein: CASSVATGGAPGNTIYF

V gene: TRBV4-2
J gene: TRBJ1-3
D gene: .
CDR3 protein: CASSQDNRNTIYF

V gene: TRBV5-4
J gene: TRBJ1-2
D gene: .
CDR3 protein: CASSLADVSSGGYTF

V gene: TRBV27
J gene: TRBJ1-1
D gene: TRBD1
CDR3 protein: CASSTRTGLRTEAFF

V gene: TRBV2
J gene: TRBJ1-2
D gene: .
CDR3 protein: CASSPDPTGPGYTF

V gene: TRBV23-1
J gene: TRBJ1-1
D gene: .
CDR3 protein: CASSQVGRGLWDTEAFF

V gene: TRBV7-2
J gene: TRBJ1-3
D gene: .
CDR3 protein: CASGLRDTIYF

V gene: TRBV7-8
J gene: .
D gene: .
CDR3 protein: CASGGPPSSYEQYF

V gene: TRBV4-3
J gene: TRBJ2-5
D gene: TRBD1
CDR3 protein: CASSQDLAGGETQYF

V gene: TRBV27
J gene: TRBJ1-5
D gene: .
CDR3 protein: CASRSSFSNQPQHF

V gene: TRBV7-3
J gene: TRBJ2-2
D gene: TRBD1
CDR3 protein: CASSPSTGVGTGELFF

V gene: TRBV30
J gene: TRBJ2-5
D gene: .
CDR3 protein: CAWSVKGQGRKTQYF

V gene: TRBV2
J gene: TRBJ1-2
D gene: .
CDR3 protein: CASNGQRHPNYGYTF

V gene: TRBV6-5
J gene: TRBJ2-2
D gene: .
CDR3 protein: CASSFREQILTGELFF

V gene: TRBV4-1
J gene: TRBJ2-2
D gene: .
CDR3 protein: CASSQAAGELFF

V gene: TRBV7-9
J gene: TRBJ1-2
D gene: TRBD1
CDR3 protein: CASSPDRAWGYTF

V gene: TRBV6-6
J gene: TRBJ2-4
D gene: .
CDR3 protein: CASSYDIGRDIQYF

V gene: TRBV4-1
J gene: TRBJ1-2
D gene: TRBD1
CDR3 protein: CASSQADRGRGYTF

V gene: TRBV15
J gene: TRBJ1-1
D gene: .
CDR3 protein: CATSRDAPDYMNTEAFF

V gene: TRBV7-9
J gene: TRBJ2-4
D gene: TRBD2
CDR3 protein: CASSQSLAGGPNIQYF

V gene: TRBV6-6
J gene: TRBJ1-1
D gene: .
CDR3 protein: CASSLEGGGRGEAFF

V gene: TRBV29-1
J gene: TRBJ1-3
D gene: TRBD1
CDR3 protein: CSVEAGTGGNTIYF

V gene: TRBV19
J gene: TRBJ2-1
D gene: TRBD1
CDR3 protein: CASSIRGPWGNEQFF

V gene: TRBV18
J gene: TRBJ2-5
D gene: .
CDR3 protein: CASSQPGTLWETQYF

V gene: TRBV29-1
J gene: TRBJ2-5
D gene: .
CDR3 protein: CSVDLRDNIKETQYF

V gene: TRBV27
J gene: TRBJ1-2
D gene: TRBD1
CDR3 protein: CASSTYRGRRGEGGYTF

V gene: TRBV6-6
J gene: TRBJ1-1
D gene: .
CDR3 protein: CASSYLREGTEAFF

V gene: TRBV7-2
J gene: TRBJ2-1
D gene: TRBD1
CDR3 protein: CASSPRQGHLNEQFF

V gene: TRBV2
J gene: TRBJ2-2
D gene: .
CDR3 protein: CASNDLGRGNTGELFF

V gene: TRBV25-1
J gene: TRBJ2-1
D gene: .
CDR3 protein: CASSDFSGGYNEQFF

V gene: TRBV20-1
J gene: TRBJ2-5
D gene: .
CDR3 protein: CSALRAGLSNF

V gene: TRBV27
J gene: TRBJ1-2
D gene: TRBD1
CDR3 protein: CASSPATGDFYGYTF

V gene: TRBV7-8
J gene: TRBJ1-3
D gene: .
CDR3 protein: CASSSLQGMPIYF

V gene: TRBV6-6
J gene: TRBJ2-7
D gene: TRBD2
CDR3 protein: CASSLYLAGAYEQYF